This T cell receptor beta chain emerged from a study of human T cells and chemical hapten exposure. TCRdb redid the calling of the RACE reads with MiXCR, one entry per CDR3 protein. This sample yields 65,000 to 85,000 distinct CDR3 sequences, of which 12% are seen a single time; 3% to 4% belongs to the top ten. Described time point: patch test 1, 2 weeks after DPC sensitization. Noted treatment: therapeutic diphenylcyclopropenone sensitization with weekly scalp DPC. The TCR comes from a woman aged 60-70 years with alopecia areata. Some clones in this sample may be carry-over from other donors' samples. This specimen was whole blood, taken in connection with sensitization to the hapten diphenylcyclopropenone (DPC).

CDR3 in amino acids: CASSFTSAGELFF. Here the CDR3 DNA reads TGTGCCAGCAGCTTTACTAGCGCCGGGGAGCTGTTTTTT. This rearrangement joins TRBV7-9 to TRBJ2-2, with 7 bases lining up with TRBD2. This CDR3 is built from 13 residues. Germline CDR1 is SEHNR and CDR2 is FQNEAQ (reference sequence). Germline trimming cut 3 bases from V and 6 bases from J; bases unmatched to any gene: 1.